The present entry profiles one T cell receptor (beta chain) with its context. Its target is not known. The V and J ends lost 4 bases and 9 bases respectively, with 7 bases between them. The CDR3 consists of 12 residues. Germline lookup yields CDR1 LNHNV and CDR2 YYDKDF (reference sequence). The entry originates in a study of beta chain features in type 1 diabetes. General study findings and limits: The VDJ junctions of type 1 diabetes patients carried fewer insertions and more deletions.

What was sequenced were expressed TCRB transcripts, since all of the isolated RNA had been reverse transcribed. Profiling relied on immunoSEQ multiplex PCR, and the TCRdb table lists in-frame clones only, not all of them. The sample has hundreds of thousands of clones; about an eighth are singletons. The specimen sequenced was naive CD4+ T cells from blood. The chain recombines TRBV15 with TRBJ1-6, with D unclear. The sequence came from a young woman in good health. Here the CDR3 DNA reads TGTGCCACCAGCATCCGGGGTTCACCCCTCCACTTT. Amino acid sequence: CATSIRGSPLHF.